These T cell receptor beta chains were read from a single sample in a study of technical replicates of blood from a few donors. The assay was immunoSEQ multiplex PCR, and TCRdb's table has in-frame clones only and misses some. The table shows about 61,000 clones, with around 97% occurring only once. The source material was T cells isolated from PBMCs. The origin of the receptors is a human donor in good health. Both conserved end residues are part of each CDR3. Fields, in order: V gene, clone size, D gene, J gene, CDR3 DNA, CDR3 protein. A D gene is named only where the DNA matches it firmly. Expanded clones are given a class, and other clones once, few, many or no size at all.

>TRBV7-3|-|-|TRBJ1-1
TGTGCCAGCAGCCCCCAGACAGGTTTCACTGAAGCTTTCTTT
CASSPQTGFTEAFF
>TRBV19|-|-|TRBJ1-1
TGTGCCAGTAGTATAGGTCGGACAATAACTGAAGCTTTCTTT
CASSIGRTITEAFF
>TRBV19|-|TRBD2|TRBJ2-5
TGTGCCAGTAGCGAGCGGGACGGGGAGACCCAGTACTTC
CASSERDGETQYF
>TRBV5-6|-|TRBD1|TRBJ1-1
TGTGCCAGCAGCTTGGTAGACAGGGTTTTTACTGAAGCTTTCTTT
CASSLVDRVFTEAFF
>TRBV30|-|-|TRBJ1-2
TGTGCCTGGACGGGTTCGCTACCCTATGGCTACACCTTC
CAWTGSLPYGYTF
>TRBV7-9|-|TRBD1|TRBJ1-1
TGTGCCAGCAGCGGGACAGGGGGCGCCTGGAACACTGAAGCTTTCTTT
CASSGTGGAWNTEAFF
>TRBV2|-|TRBD2|TRBJ2-1
TGTGCCAGCATGCCGGGACTAGATTTTAGGGGCTACAATGAGCAGTTCTTC
CASMPGLDFRGYNEQFF
>TRBV11-3|-|-|TRBJ1-2
TGTGCCAGCAGCTTAGCCGGGGACATGGGGAACTATGGCTACACCTTC
CASSLAGDMGNYGYTF
>TRBV19|-|-|TRBJ2-3
TGTGCCAGTAGCCTAAAGCGGAGCACAGATACGCAGTATTTT
CASSLKRSTDTQYF
>TRBV27|-|TRBD2|TRBJ2-7
TGTGCCAGCAGTTTTCGCGGGAGACTGGAATACGAGCAGTACTTC
CASSFRGRLEYEQYF
>TRBV7-2|-|TRBD2|TRBJ2-1
TGTGCCAGCAGCTCCAACCCGGCTAGCGGGGGGGGCTACAATGAGCAGTTCTTC
CASSSNPASGGGYNEQFF
>TRBV27|-|-|TRBJ2-3
TGTGCCAGCAGTTCCTTTACAGAAGGTATTCTTACAGATACGCAGTATTTT
CASSSFTEGILTDTQYF
>TRBV28|once|TRBD2|TRBJ2-7
TGTGCCAGCAGGGTACTAGCGGGATCCCACGAGCAGTACTTC
CASRVLAGSHEQYF
>TRBV5-4|-|TRBD2|TRBJ2-2
TGTGCCAGCAGCCCCAGCCTGGCGGGAGGGCCCACCGGGGAGCTGTTTTTT
CASSPSLAGGPTGELFF
>TRBV13|-|-|TRBJ1-4
TGTGCCAGCAGCTTACGGGGGGGGGATGAAAAACTGTTTTTT
CASSLRGGDEKLFF
>TRBV5-1|-|TRBD1|TRBJ1-2
TGCGCCAGCAGGTCGACAGGGACCTATGGCTACACCTTC
CASRSTGTYGYTF
>TRBV2|-|-|TRBJ2-2
TGTGCCAGCAGTCCTGGGCAGGTTTACACCGGGGAGCTGTTTTTT
CASSPGQVYTGELFF
>TRBV13|-|-|TRBJ2-2
TGTGCCAGCAGCTTAGGCCGGCGGGGATTCACCGGGGAGCTGTTTTTT
CASSLGRRGFTGELFF
>TRBV5-6|-|TRBD1|TRBJ1-2
TGTGCCAGCAGCCTGGAGGGGACAGGGAAAAACGGTGGCTACACCTTC
CASSLEGTGKNGGYTF
>TRBV20-1|-|-|TRBJ1-5
TGCAGTGCTACCGGGGGATCAGCCCAGCATTTT
CSATGGSAQHF
>TRBV10-3|-|TRBD1|TRBJ2-7
TGTGCCATCAGTCCGGACAGGGGTGACTACGAGCAGTACTTC
CAISPDRGDYEQYF
>TRBV11-3|-|-|TRBJ2-4
TGTGCCAGCAGCGGTCGAAGCGGCCTCTTGGGAAACATTCAGTACTTC
CASSGRSGLLGNIQYF
>TRBV7-6|-|TRBD2|TRBJ2-5
TGTGCCAGCAGCTTAGTTAGCGGGAGGGCCGAGGAGACCCAGTACTTC
CASSLVSGRAEETQYF
>TRBV11-1|-|-|TRBJ1-4
TGTGCCAGCAGCCTAAGCCCACAGGACCGACTTTCAGATGTGTTTTTT
CASSLSPQDRLSDVFF
>TRBV5-1|-|-|TRBJ2-2
TGCGCCAGCAGCTTGGCGGGTACAACTCTCGGGGAGCTGTTTTTT
CASSLAGTTLGELFF
>TRBV5-1|once|TRBD1|TRBJ2-1
TGCGCCAGCAGTCTCGGACAGGTCAATGAGCAGTTCTTC
CASSLGQVNEQFF
>TRBV4-1|-|-|TRBJ1-2
TGCGCCAGCAGATCCCCGAGTACCTCCTACACCTTC
CASRSPSTSYTF
>TRBV13|-|-|TRBJ2-2
TGTGCCAGCAGCTTTGGACACCAGACAGACAAGACCGGGGAGCTGTTTTTT
CASSFGHQTDKTGELFF
>TRBV7-9|-|TRBD1|TRBJ1-4
TGTGCCAGCAGCCCACCCCCCCTAGGGGGCTTTAATGAAAAACTGTTTTTT
CASSPPPLGGFNEKLFF
>TRBV28|-|-|TRBJ1-1
TGTGCCAGCAGCATGACAGGAAACACTGAAGCTTTCTTT
CASSMTGNTEAFF
>TRBV30|-|-|TRBJ1-3
TGTGCCTGGATACGACGGGGGGCGTTGGACACCATATATTTT
CAWIRRGALDTIYF
>TRBV2|once|-|TRBJ2-2
TGTGCCAGCTACTTTCCGGGACAAAAAAACACCGGGGAGCTGTTTTTT
CASYFPGQKNTGELFF
>TRBV11-2|once|TRBD1|TRBJ2-2
TGTGCCAGCAGCCCCGGGACAGAGAACACCGGGGAGCTGTTTTTT
CASSPGTENTGELFF
>TRBV29-1|-|-|TRBJ2-4
TGCAGCGTTGAATCCCAGGGTGGTGGCATTCAGTACTTC
CSVESQGGGIQYF
>TRBV7-9|-|-|TRBJ1-2
TGTGCCAGCAACAGGGATTCTCACTATGGCTACACCTTC
CASNRDSHYGYTF